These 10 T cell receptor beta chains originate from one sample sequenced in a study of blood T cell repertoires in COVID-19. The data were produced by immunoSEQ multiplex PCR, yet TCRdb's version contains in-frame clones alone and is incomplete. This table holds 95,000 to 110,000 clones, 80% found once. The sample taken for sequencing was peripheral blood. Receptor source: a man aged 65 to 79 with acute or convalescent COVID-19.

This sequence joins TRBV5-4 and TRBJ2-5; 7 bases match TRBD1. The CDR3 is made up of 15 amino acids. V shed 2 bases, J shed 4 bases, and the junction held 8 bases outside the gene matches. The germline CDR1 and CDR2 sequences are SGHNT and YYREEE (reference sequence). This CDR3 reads CASSLEGAEGETQYF. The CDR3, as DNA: TGTGCCAGCAGCTTAGAGGGGGCAGAAGGAGAGACCCAGTACTTC. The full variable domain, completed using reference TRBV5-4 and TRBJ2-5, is ETGVTQSPTHLIKTRGQQVTLRCSSQSGHNTVSWYQQALGQGPQFIFQYYREEENGRGNFPPRFSGLQFPNYSSELNVNALELDDSALYLCASSLEGAEGETQYFGPGTRLLVL.

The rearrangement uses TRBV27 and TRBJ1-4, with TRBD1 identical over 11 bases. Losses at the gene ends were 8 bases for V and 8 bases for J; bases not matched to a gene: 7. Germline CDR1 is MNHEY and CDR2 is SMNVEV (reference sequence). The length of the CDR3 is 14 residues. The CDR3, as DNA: TGTGCCAGCGGGGGGACAGGGGGGCGGGAAAAACTGTTTTTT. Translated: CASGGTGGREKLFF.

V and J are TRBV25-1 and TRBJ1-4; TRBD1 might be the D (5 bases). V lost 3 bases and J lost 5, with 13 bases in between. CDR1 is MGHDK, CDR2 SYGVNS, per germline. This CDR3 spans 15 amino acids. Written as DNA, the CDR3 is TGTGCCAGCAGTGATATAAGGACAATGAATGAAAAACTGTTTTTT. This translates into CASSDIRTMNEKLFF. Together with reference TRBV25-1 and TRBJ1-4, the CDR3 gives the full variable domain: EADIYQTPRYLVIGTGKKITLECSQTMGHDKMYWYQQDPGMELHLIHYSYGVNSTEKGDLSSESTVSRIRTEHFPLTLESARPSHTSQYLCASSDIRTMNEKLFFGSGTQLSVL.

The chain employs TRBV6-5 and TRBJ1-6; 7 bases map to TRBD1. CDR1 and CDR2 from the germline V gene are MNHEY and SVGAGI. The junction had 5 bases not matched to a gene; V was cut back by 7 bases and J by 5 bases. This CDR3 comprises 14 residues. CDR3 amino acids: CASIQTGNNSPLHF. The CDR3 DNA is TGTGCCAGCATTCAGACAGGGAATAATTCACCCCTCCACTTT.

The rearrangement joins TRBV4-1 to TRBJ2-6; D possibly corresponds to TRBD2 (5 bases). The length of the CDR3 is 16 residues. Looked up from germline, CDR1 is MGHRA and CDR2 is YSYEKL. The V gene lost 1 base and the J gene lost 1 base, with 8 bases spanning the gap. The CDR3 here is CASSQAWESGANVLTF. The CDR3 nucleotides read TGCGCCAGCAGCCAAGCTTGGGAGTCTGGGGCCAACGTCCTGACTTTC.

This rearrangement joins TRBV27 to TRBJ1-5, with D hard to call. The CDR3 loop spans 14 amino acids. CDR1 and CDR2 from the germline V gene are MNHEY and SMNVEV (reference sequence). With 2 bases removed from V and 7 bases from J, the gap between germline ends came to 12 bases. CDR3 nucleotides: TGTGCCAGCAGTTTAGGGCAGCTTGAGCAGCCCCAGCATTTT. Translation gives CASSLGQLEQPQHF.

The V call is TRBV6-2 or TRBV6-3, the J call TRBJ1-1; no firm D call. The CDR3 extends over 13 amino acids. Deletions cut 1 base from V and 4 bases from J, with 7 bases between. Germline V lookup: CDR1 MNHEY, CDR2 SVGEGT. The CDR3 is CASSYLPGTEAFF. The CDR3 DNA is TGTGCCAGCAGTTACTTGCCGGGCACTGAAGCTTTCTTT.

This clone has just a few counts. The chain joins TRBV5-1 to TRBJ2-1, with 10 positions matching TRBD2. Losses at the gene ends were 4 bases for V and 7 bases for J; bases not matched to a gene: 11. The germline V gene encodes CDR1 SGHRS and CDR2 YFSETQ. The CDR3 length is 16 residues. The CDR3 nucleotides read TGCGCCAGCAGCCCGGAAGCGGGGGGGCCTGAAAATGAGCAGTTCTTC. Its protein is CASSPEAGGPENEQFF.

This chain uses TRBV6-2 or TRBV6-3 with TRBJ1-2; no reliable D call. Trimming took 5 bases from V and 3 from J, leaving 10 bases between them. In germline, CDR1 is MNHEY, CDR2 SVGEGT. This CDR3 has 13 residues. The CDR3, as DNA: TGTGCCAGCAGTCGGACGGACTACTATGGCTACACCTTC. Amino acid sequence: CASSRTDYYGYTF.

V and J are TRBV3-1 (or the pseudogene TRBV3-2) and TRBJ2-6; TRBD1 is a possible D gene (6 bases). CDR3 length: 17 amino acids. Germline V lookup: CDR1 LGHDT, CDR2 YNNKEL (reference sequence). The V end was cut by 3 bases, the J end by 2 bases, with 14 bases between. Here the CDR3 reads CASSHSTGLAGANVLTF. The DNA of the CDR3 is TGTGCCAGCAGCCATTCCACAGGGTTGGCTGGGGCCAACGTCCTGACTTTC.